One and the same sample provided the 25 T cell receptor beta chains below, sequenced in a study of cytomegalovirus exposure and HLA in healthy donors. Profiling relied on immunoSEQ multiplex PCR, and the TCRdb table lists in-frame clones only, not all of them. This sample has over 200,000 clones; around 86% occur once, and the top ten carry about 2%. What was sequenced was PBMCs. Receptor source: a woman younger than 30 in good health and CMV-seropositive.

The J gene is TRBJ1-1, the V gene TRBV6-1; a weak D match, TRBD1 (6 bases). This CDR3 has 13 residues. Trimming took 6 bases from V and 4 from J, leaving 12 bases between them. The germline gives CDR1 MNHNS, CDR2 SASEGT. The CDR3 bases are TGTGCCAGCAGGCCCCCAGGGGCCACTGAAGCTTTCTTT. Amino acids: CASRPPGATEAFF.

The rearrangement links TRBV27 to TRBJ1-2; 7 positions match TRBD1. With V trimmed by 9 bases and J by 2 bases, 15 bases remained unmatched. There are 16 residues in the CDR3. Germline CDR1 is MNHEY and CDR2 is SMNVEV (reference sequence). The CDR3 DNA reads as TGTGCCAGTTCCCGGGACAGAGAGAAACAGAACTATGGCTACACCTTC. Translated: CASSRDREKQNYGYTF.

This CDR3 is CASRPVADTEAFF. The CDR3 DNA sequence: TGTGCCAGCAGACCCGTCGCAGACACTGAAGCTTTCTTT. The rearrangement uses TRBV5-6 and TRBJ1-1, with D unresolved. Trimming shortened V by 5 bases and J by 3 bases, and 11 bases separated the two germline ends. Looked up from germline, CDR1 is SGHDT and CDR2 is YYEEEE. The length of the CDR3 is 13 residues.

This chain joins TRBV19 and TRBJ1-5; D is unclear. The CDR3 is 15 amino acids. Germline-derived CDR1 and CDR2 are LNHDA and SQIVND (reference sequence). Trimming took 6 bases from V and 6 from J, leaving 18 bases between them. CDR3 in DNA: TGTGCCAGTAGCCCTTTCCTAGAGGGTGTTCAGCCCCAGCATTTT. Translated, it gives CASSPFLEGVQPQHF.

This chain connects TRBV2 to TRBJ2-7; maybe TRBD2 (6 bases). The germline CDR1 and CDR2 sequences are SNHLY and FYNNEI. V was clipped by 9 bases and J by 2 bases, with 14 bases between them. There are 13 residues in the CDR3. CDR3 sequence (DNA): TGTGCCAGTGCCGATAGCGGCCCCTACGAGCAGTACTTC. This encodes CASADSGPYEQYF.

The CDR3 loop is CASSQVGDNNEQFF. CDR3 DNA: TGCGCCAGCAGCCAAGTGGGGGACAACAATGAGCAGTTCTTC. The chain couples TRBV4-1 to TRBJ2-1; perhaps TRBD1 as D (6 bases). Germline values: CDR1 MGHRA, CDR2 YSYEKL. This CDR3 contains 14 residues. With 1 base removed from V and 5 bases from J, the gap between germline ends came to 9 bases.

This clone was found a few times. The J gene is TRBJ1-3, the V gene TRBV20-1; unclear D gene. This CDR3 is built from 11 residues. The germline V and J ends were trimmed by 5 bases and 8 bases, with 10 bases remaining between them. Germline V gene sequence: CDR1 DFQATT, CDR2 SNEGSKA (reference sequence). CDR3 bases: TGCAGTGCTCCCTCTTCGGACACCATATATTTT. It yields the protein CSAPSSDTIYF.

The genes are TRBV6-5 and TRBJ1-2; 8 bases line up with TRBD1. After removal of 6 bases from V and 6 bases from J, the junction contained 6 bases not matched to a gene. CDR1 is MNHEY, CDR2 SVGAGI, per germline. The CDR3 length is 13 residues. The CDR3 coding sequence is TGTGCCAGCAGATTCGACAGGGGAAATGGCTACACCTTC. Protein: CASRFDRGNGYTF.

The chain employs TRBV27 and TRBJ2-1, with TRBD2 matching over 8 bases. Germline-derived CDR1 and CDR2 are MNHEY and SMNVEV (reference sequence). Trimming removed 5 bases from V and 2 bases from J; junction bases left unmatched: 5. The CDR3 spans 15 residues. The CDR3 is CASSLPTSAYNEQFF. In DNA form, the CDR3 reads TGTGCCAGCAGTCTCCCGACTAGCGCCTACAATGAGCAGTTCTTC.

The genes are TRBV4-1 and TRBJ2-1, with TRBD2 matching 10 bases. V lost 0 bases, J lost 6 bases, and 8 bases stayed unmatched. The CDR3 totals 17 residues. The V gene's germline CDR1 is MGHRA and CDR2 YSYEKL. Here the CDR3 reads CASSQDLLAGAFNEQFF. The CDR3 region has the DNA TGCGCCAGCAGCCAAGATTTGCTAGCGGGAGCTTTCAATGAGCAGTTCTTC.

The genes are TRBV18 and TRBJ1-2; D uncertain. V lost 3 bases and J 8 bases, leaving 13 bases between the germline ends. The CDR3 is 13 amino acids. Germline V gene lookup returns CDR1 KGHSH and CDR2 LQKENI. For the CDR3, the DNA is TGTGCCAGCTCACCCGACTCCCTCAACGGCTACACCTTC. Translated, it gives CASSPDSLNGYTF.

The CDR3 nucleotides read TGTGCCAGCAGTCCCCTAGCGGGACCCTCCTACGAGCAGTACTTC. This encodes CASSPLAGPSYEQYF. The V gene is TRBV27, the J gene TRBJ2-7; TRBD2 aligns across 9 bases. This CDR3 contains 15 residues. The germline V gene has CDR1 MNHEY and CDR2 SMNVEV (reference sequence). V dropped 5 bases and J dropped 0; count of bases not matched to a gene: 5.

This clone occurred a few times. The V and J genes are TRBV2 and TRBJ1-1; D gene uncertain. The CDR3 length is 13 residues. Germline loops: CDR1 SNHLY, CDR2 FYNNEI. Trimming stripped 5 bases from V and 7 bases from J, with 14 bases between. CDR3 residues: CASSLTKRGEAFF. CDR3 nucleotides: TGTGCCAGCAGTCTGACTAAACGGGGTGAAGCTTTCTTT.

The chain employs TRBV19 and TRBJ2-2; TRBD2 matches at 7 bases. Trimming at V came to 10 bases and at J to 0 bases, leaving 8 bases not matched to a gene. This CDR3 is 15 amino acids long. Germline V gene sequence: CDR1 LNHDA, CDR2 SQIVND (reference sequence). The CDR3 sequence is CATHGRGTNTGELFF. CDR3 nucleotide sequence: TGTGCCACTCATGGGAGGGGCACGAACACCGGGGAGCTGTTTTTT.

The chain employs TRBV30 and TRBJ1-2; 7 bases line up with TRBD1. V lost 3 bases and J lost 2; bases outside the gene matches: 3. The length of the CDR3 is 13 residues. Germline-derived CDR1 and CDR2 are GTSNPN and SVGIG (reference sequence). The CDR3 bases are TGTGCCTGGAGCCAGACAGGGAACTATGGCTACACCTTC. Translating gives CAWSQTGNYGYTF.

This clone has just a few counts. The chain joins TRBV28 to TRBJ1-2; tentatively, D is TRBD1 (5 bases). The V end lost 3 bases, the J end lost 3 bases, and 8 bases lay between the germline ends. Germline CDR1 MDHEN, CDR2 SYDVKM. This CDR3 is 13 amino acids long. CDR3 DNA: TGTGCCAGCAGTTTGGACACAGACTATGGCTACACCTTC. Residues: CASSLDTDYGYTF.

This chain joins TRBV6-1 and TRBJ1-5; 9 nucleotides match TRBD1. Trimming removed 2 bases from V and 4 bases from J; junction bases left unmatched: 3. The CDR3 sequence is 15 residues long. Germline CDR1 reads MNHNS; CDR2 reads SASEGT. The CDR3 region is CASSESGQGNQPQHF. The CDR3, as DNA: TGTGCCAGCAGTGAATCGGGACAGGGAAATCAGCCCCAGCATTTT.

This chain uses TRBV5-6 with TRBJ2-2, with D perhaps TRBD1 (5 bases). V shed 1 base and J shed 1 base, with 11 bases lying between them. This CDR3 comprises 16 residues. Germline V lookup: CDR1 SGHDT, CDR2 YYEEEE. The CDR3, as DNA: TGTGCCAGCAGCTTGTTCGGCAGGGAGAACACCGGGGAGCTGTTTTTT. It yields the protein CASSLFGRENTGELFF.

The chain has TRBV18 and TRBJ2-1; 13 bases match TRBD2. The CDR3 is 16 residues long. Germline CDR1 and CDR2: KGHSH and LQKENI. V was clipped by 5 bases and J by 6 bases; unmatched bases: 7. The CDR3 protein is CASSFGLAGVGNEQFF. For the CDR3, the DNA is TGTGCCAGCTCATTCGGACTAGCGGGAGTCGGCAATGAGCAGTTCTTC.

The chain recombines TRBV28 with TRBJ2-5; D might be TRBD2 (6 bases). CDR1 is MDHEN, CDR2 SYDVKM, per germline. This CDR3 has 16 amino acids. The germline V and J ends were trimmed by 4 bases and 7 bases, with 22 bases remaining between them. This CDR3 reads CASSSSPGLLTGTQYF. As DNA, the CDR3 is TGTGCCAGCAGTTCCTCTCCGGGACTTTTAACGGGGACCCAGTACTTC.

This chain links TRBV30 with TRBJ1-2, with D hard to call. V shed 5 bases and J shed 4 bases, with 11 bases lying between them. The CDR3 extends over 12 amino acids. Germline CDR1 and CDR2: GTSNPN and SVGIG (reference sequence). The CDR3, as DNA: TGTGCCTGGCCCCGGGAACCCTATGGCTACACCTTC. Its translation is CAWPREPYGYTF.

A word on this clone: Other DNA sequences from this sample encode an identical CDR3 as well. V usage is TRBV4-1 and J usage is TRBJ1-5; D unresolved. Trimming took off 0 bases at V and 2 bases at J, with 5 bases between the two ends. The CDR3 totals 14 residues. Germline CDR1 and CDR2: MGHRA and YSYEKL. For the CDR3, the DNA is TGCGCCAGCAGCCAAGATCGGGGCAATCAGCCCCAGCATTTT. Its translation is CASSQDRGNQPQHF.

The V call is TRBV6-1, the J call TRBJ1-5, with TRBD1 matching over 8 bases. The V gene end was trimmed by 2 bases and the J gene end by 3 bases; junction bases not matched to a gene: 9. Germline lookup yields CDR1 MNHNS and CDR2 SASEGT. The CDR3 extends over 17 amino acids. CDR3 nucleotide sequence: TGTGCCAGCAGTGAACGCGTTGGGGACAGGAACAATCAGCCCCAGCATTTT. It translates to CASSERVGDRNNQPQHF.

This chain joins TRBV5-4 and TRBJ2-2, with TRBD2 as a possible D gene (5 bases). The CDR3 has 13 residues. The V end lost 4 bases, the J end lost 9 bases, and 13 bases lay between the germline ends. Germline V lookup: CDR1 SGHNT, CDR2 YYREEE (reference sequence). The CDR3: CASSRESSWELFF. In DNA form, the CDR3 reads TGTGCCAGCAGCCGAGAGTCTAGCTGGGAGCTGTTTTTT.

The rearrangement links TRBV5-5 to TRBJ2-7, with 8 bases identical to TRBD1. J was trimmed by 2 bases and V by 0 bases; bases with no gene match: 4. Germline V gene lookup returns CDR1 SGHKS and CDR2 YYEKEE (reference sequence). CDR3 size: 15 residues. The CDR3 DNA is TGTGCCAGCAGCTTGGCGACAGGGGATCCCTACGAGCAGTACTTC. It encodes CASSLATGDPYEQYF. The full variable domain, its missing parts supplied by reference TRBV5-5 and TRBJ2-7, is DAGVTQSPTHLIKTRGQQVTLRCSPISGHKSVSWYQQVLGQGPQFIFQYYEKEERGRGNFPDRFSARQFPNYSSELNVNALLLGDSALYLCASSLATGDPYEQYFGPGTRLTVT.